This T cell receptor beta chain was identified in a study of blood T cell repertoires in COVID-19 (dated by TCRdb to 2020 to 2022). Looking at the study overall: The collaborator samples originated in the United States, Italy and Spain and spanned the acute and convalescent phases of COVID-19. Subjects who had been exposed to COVID-19, were actively infected with it, or had recovered from it provided the deeply sampled blood TCRbeta repertoires that made up the dataset. The prospective study material was composed of cDNA or gDNA derived from T cells, B-cell-depleted T cells, or PBMCs. A de-identified subject ID, COVID-19 status, age in years and sex were almost always included in the sample metadata. HLA class I and class II types, where available, came from metadata supplied by the sample provider rather than from assay-based typing. The samples were drawn from two sources: the first 160 participants of the ongoing ImmuneRACE study, and fewer than 1,500 subjects contributed by 6 global collaborators. The repertoires were released in a freely available public database intended as a resource for research on the immune response to SARS-CoV-2.

Remarks on this clone: Its antigen has not been determined. The input lacks base qualities; no much larger clone sits a single base away.

From its cysteine to its phenylalanine, the CDR3 spans 13 amino acids. This entry keeps only the CDR3 DNA: 39 bases, framed from base 1. The germline V gene encodes CDR1 MNHEY and CDR2 SVGAGI. V and J lose 7 bases and 5 bases, and a span of 13 bases separates them. TCRbeta CDR3 regions were amplified from genomic DNA using the immunoSEQ Assay, a bias-controlled multiplex PCR. In the source study's methods: Within the assay, amplification of reference gene primers was used to estimate how many nucleated cells each sample contained. To quantify the absolute abundance of each unique TCRbeta CDR3 rearrangement, sequence reads were collapsed and filtered. For each sample, productive Simpson clonality was calculated by taking the square root of Simpson's diversity index across productive rearrangements. Not all clones reach the TCRdb copy of this immuneACCESS table, which keeps in-frame sequences only. Checked studies attribute under half of the gap to unresolved V genes and leave the rest unexplained. That table gives V, J and clone size, and the DNA gave D and trimming. Here the sample has over 300,000 clones; around 85% occur a single time. In total, the top ten clones hold approximately 7.9% of the sample.

Whole blood was collected in K2EDTA tubes by collaborating institutions according to the institutions' own protocols. For TCRbeta analysis, collaborators shipped samples as frozen whole blood, isolated PBMCs, or DNA extracted from either of those sample types. Paper-wide results and their limitations: The quantity of clinical and demographic metadata differed by source and by participant and was supplied without curation.

The specimen sequenced was peripheral blood. This chain is built from TRBV6-5 and TRBJ2-3; the best D guess is TRBD1, with 5 bases matching. The sequence derives from a human donor in a cohort sampled during active COVID-19. DNA sequence: TGTGCCAGCATGGACAACGCGGTAGATACGCAGTATTTT. Translated, it reads CASMDNAVDTQYF.